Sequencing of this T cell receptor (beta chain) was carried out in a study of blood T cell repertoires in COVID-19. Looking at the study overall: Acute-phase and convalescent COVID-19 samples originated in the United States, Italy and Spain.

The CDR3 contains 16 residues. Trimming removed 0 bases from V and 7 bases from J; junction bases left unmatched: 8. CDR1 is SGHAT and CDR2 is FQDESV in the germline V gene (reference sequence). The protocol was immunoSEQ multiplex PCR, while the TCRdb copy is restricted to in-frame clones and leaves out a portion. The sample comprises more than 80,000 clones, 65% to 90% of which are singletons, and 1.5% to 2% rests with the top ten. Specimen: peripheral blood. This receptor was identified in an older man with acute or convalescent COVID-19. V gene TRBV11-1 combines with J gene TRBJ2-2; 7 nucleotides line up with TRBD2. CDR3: CASSLAGRIYFGELFF. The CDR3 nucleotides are TGTGCCAGCAGCTTAGCCGGGAGGATCTATTTCGGGGAGCTGTTTTTT.